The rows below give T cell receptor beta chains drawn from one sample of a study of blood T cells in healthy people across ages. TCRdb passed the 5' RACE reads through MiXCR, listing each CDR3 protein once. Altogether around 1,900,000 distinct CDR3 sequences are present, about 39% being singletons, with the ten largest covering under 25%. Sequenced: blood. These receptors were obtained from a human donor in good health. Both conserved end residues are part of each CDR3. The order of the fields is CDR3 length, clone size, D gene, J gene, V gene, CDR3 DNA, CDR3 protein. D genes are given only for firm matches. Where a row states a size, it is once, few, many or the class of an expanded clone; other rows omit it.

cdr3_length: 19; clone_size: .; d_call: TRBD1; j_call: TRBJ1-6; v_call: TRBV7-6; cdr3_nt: TGTGCCAGCAGCTTAGGTTCTGGTCCGGGACAGACATTGAATTCACCCCTCCACTTT; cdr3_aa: CASSLGSGPGQTLNSPLHF
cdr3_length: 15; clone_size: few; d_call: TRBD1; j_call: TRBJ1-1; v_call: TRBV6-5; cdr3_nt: TGTGCCAGCAAGATTTACGGGACAGCGAACACTGAAGCTTTCTTT; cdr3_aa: CASKIYGTANTEAFF
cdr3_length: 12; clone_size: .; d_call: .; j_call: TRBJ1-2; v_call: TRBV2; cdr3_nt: TGTGCCAGCAGTGCAGGGAGACGTGGCTACACCTTC; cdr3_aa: CASSAGRRGYTF
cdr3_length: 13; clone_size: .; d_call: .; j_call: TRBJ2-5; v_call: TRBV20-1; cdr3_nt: TGCAGTGCTAGAGGGGGGGCCTTAGAGACCCAGTACTTC; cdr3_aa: CSARGGALETQYF
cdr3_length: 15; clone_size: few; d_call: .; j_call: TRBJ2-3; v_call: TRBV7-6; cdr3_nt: TGTGCCAGCAGCTTAGCGGGGTCCCTCACAGATACGCAGTATTTT; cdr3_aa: CASSLAGSLTDTQYF
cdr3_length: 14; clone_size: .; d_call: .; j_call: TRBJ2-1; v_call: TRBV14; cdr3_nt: TGTGCCAGCAGCCAAGATCTAAGGGGATTAGAGCAGTTCTTC; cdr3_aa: CASSQDLRGLEQFF
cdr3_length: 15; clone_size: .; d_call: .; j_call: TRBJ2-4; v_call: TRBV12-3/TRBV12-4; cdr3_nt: TGTGCCAGCAGTTTAGGAGGTGGAGCCAAAAACATTCAGTACTTC; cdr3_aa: CASSLGGGAKNIQYF
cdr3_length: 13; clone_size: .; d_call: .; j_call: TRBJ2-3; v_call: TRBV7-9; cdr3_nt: TGTGCCAGCAGCTTAGTGGTCTCTCACTCCCCGTATTTT; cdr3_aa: CASSLVVSHSPYF
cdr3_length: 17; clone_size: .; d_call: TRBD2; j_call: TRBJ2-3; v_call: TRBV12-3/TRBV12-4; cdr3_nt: TGTGCCAGCAGTCACGATAGCGGGGGGGCTCGCACAGATGCGCAGTATTTT; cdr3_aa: CASSHDSGGARTDAQYF
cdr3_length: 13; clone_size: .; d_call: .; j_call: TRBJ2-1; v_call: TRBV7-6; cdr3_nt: TGTGCCAGCAGCTTAGCTTCAGACAATGAGCAGTTCTTC; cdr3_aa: CASSLASDNEQFF
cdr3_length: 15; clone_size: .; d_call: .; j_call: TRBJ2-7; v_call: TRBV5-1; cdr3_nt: TGCGCCAGCAGCTTGACGAGGGCCAGCTCCTACGAGCAGTACTTC; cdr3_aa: CASSLTRASSYEQYF
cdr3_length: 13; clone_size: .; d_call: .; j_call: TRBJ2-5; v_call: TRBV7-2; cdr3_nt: TGTGCCAGCAGCTTAGCGCATTATGAGACCCAGTACTTC; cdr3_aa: CASSLAHYETQYF
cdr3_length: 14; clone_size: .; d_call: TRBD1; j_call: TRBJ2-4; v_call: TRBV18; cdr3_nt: TGTGCCAGCTCCATAGGACAGGCAGAAAACATTCAGTACTTC; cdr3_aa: CASSIGQAENIQYF
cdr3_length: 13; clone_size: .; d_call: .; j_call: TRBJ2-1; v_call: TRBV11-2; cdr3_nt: TGTGCCAGCACGCGCGGGTTAAACAATGAGCAGTTCTTC; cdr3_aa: CASTRGLNNEQFF
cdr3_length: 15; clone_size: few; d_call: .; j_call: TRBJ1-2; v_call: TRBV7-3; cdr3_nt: TGTGCCAGCAGCGCCCGAGGGGGTTCTAACTATGGCTACACCTTC; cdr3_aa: CASSARGGSNYGYTF
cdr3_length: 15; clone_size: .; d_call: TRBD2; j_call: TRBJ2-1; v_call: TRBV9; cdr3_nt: TGTGCCAGCACCATTGGGACTAGCGGTGGCCATGAGCAGTTCTTC; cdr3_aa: CASTIGTSGGHEQFF
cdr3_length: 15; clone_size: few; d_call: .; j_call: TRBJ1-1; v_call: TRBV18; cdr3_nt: TGTGCCAGCTCTACAGACAGATGGACTAACACTGAAGCTTTCTTT; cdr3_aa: CASSTDRWTNTEAFF
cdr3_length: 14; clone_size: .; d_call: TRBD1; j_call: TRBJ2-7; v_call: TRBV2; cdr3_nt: TGTGCCAGCAGGATGGACAGGGGGGCCTACGAGCAGTACTTC; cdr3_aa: CASRMDRGAYEQYF
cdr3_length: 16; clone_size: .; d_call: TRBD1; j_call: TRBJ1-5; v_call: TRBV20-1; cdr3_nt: TGCAGTGCTAGGGATGCCGGGACAGGGGGGTTTCAGCCCCAGCATTTT; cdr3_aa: CSARDAGTGGFQPQHF
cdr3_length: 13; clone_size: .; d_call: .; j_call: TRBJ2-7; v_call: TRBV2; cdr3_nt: TGTGCCAGCAGCGGCGACAGGACCTACGAGCAGTACTTC; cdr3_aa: CASSGDRTYEQYF
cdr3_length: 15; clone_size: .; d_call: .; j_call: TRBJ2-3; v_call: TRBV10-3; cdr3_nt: TGTGCCATCAGTGGGGCTCCAGAGAGCACAGATACGCAGTATTTT; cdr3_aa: CAISGAPESTDTQYF
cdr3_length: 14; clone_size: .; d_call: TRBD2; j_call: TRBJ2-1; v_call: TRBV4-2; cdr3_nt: TGTACCAGCAGCCAAGATCGACTAGCCTATGAGCAGTTCTTC; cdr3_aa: CTSSQDRLAYEQFF
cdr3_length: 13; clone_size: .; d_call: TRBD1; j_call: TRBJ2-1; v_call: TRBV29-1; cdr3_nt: TGCAGCATTAGAAAGACAGGGGCCAATGAGCAGTTCTTC; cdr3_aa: CSIRKTGANEQFF
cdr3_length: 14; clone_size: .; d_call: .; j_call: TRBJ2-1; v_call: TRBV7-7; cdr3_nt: TGTGCTAGCAGCCCCCGTAAGACTCCAAATGAGCGGTTCTTC; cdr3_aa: CASSPRKTPNERFF
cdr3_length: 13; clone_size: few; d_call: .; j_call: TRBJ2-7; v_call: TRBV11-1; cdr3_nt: TGTGCCAGCACCCGGGACGGAGCCTACGAGCAGTACTTC; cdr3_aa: CASTRDGAYEQYF
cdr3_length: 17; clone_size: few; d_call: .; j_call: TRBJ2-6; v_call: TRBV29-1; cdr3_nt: TGCAGCGTTGAAGACCAGGCCAGGGTTTCTGGGGCCAACGTCCGGACTTTC; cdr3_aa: CSVEDQARVSGANVRTF
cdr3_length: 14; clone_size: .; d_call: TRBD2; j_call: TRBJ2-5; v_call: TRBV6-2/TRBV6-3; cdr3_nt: TGTGCCCTGGGGGAGCGGGGAGAACAAGAGACCCAGTACTTC; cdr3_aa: CALGERGEQETQYF
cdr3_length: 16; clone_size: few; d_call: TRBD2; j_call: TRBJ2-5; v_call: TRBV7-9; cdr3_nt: TGTGCCAGCAGCTTAGGCGGGACTAGGGGCCAAGAGACCCAGTACTTC; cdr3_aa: CASSLGGTRGQETQYF
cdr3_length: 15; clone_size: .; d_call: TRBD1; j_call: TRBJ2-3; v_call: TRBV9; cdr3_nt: TGTGCCAGCAGCGCCCTTGGACAGGGGGCAGATACGCAGTATTTT; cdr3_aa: CASSALGQGADTQYF
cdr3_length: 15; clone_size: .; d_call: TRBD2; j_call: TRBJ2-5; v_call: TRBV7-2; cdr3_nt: TGTGCCACCAGCAAACTAGCGGGACGAGGAGAGACCCAGTACTTC; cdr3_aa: CATSKLAGRGETQYF
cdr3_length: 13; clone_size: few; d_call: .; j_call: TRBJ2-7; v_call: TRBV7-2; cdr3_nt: TGTGCCAGCAGCTCAAGACAGGACGTGGAGCAGTACTTC; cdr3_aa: CASSSRQDVEQYF
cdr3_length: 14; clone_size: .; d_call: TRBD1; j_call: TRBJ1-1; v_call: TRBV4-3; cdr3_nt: TGCGCCAGCAGCCAACACAGGGGGCGAACTGAAGCTTTCTTT; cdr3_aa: CASSQHRGRTEAFF